The next 20 T cell receptor beta chains were all read from a single sample in a study of T cell changes during pregnancy in multiple sclerosis. Sequencing used immunoSEQ multiplex PCR; TCRdb keeps in-frame clones, though not all of them. This sample has fewer than 60,000 clones; around 90% occur once, and the top ten carry approximately 0.39%. The material sequenced was CD4+ T cells from peripheral blood mononuclear cells, taken after pregnancy. The source is a female donor with multiple sclerosis, enrolled in a pregnancy study.

The chain employs TRBV5-1 and TRBJ2-3, with TRBD2 matching over 11 bases. Germline V lookup: CDR1 SGHRS, CDR2 YFSETQ. Germline trimming cut 2 bases from V and 5 bases from J; bases unmatched to any gene: 4. The CDR3 spans 15 residues. The CDR3 here is CASSFSGRAGDTQYF. The DNA for the CDR3 is TGCGCCAGCAGCTTTAGCGGGAGGGCCGGAGATACGCAGTATTTT.

The V gene is TRBV28, the J gene TRBJ2-7; 8 bases fit TRBD2. The CDR3 has 15 residues. Germline CDR1 is MDHEN and CDR2 is SYDVKM. V lost 2 bases and J lost 5; bases outside the gene matches: 8. This CDR3 reads CASSLLPGGRDEQYF. The DNA of the CDR3 is TGTGCCAGCAGTTTACTTCCGGGAGGGCGGGACGAGCAGTACTTC.

V is TRBV18 and J is TRBJ2-7; D gene ambiguous. Germline values: CDR1 KGHSH, CDR2 LQKENI. V was cut by 1 base and J by 5 bases, with 18 bases left in between. The CDR3 length is 16 residues. The CDR3 sequence is CASSPLIGGTSNEQYF. Written as DNA, the CDR3 is TGTGCCAGCTCACCACTTATCGGCGGTACATCGAACGAGCAGTACTTC.

CDR3 DNA: TGTGCCAGCAGACCTCCGGGACAGGGCAATCAGCCCCAGCATTTT. Translating it yields CASRPPGQGNQPQHF. The V call is TRBV6-6, the J call TRBJ1-5; 8 bases agree with TRBD1. V gave up 6 bases and J gave up 2 bases; unmatched junction bases: 6. This CDR3 region has 15 residues. The V gene's germline CDR1 is MNHNY and CDR2 SVGAGI (reference sequence).

The rearrangement uses TRBV9 and TRBJ2-3, with TRBD2 identical over 7 bases. CDR3 size: 15 residues. The germline CDR1 and CDR2 sequences are SGDLS and YYNGEE. Germline trimming cut 0 bases from V and 1 base from J; bases unmatched to any gene: 2. Here the CDR3 reads CASSVELAGTDTQYF. CDR3 in DNA: TGTGCCAGCAGCGTAGAGCTAGCGGGCACAGATACGCAGTATTTT.

This CDR3 is CASRGHQYSNQPQHF. CDR3 DNA: TGTGCCAGTAGGGGACATCAGTATAGCAATCAGCCCCAGCATTTT. This chain links TRBV19 with TRBJ1-5; D perhaps matches TRBD1 (6 bases). Germline values: CDR1 LNHDA, CDR2 SQIVND (reference sequence). The CDR3 is made up of 15 amino acids. The V end lost 6 bases, the J end lost 0 bases, and 12 bases lay between the germline ends.

V gene TRBV2 combines with J gene TRBJ2-7; 7 nucleotides align to TRBD1. The CDR3 is 12 amino acids. The germline CDR1 and CDR2 sequences are SNHLY and FYNNEI. After removal of 7 bases from V and 2 bases from J, the junction contained 2 bases not matched to a gene. The chain's CDR3 is CASTQGAYEQYF. As DNA, the CDR3 is TGTGCCAGCACGCAGGGGGCCTACGAGCAGTACTTC.

J is TRBJ1-3 and V is TRBV30; D possibly corresponds to TRBD1 (5 bases). CDR1 is GTSNPN, CDR2 SVGIG, per germline (reference sequence). V shed 0 bases and J shed 4 bases, with 34 bases lying between them. The CDR3 is 22 amino acids. The CDR3 DNA sequence: TGTGCCTGGAGTGTATTGGGTAGTGTCAGGGTAACCTTCCCATACTCGGGAAACACCATATATTTT. As protein: CAWSVLGSVRVTFPYSGNTIYF.

The V call is TRBV4-3, the J call TRBJ2-3; D is ambiguous. V lost 1 base and J 1 base, leaving 9 bases between the germline ends. The germline V gene encodes CDR1 LGHNA and CDR2 YSLEER. The CDR3 consists of 15 residues. The CDR3 nucleotides are TGCGCCAGCAGCCAAGGTAAGACACGCACAGATACGCAGTATTTT. Translation: CASSQGKTRTDTQYF.

This chain's CDR3 is CASSSRTSPSYEQYF. The CDR3 DNA sequence: TGTGCCAGCAGCTCCCGGACTAGCCCATCCTACGAGCAGTACTTC. This sequence joins TRBV7-2 and TRBJ2-7; 8 bases fit TRBD2. The J segment lost 1 base and the V segment lost 4 bases, leaving 6 bases of the junction unmatched. The CDR3 loop spans 15 amino acids. Looked up from germline, CDR1 is SGHTA and CDR2 is FQGNSA.

The J gene is TRBJ1-3, the V gene TRBV5-1; D is uncertain. The V end was cut by 0 bases, the J end by 0 bases, with 4 bases between. Germline CDR1 is SGHRS and CDR2 is YFSETQ. The CDR3 covers 14 residues. The CDR3: CASSLDGSGNTIYF. As DNA, the CDR3 is TGCGCCAGCAGCTTGGACGGCTCTGGAAACACCATATATTTT.

The chain links TRBV19 to TRBJ2-7; 7 bases map to TRBD1. The CDR3 is 13 residues long. The V gene end was trimmed by 7 bases and the J gene end by 2 bases; junction bases not matched to a gene: 5. CDR1 and CDR2 (germline): LNHDA, SQIVND (reference sequence). CDR3 loop: CASKGARAYEQYF. As DNA, the CDR3 is TGTGCCAGTAAGGGGGCCAGAGCCTACGAGCAGTACTTC.

V gene TRBV6-5 combines with J gene TRBJ2-7; 8 bases are a match to TRBD1. Germline V CDR1 and CDR2: MNHEY, SVGAGI. Trimming removed 0 bases from V and 10 bases from J; junction bases left unmatched: 14. CDR3 length: 16 amino acids. CDR3 nucleotides: TGTGCCAGCAGTTACTCCGCAGGGACAGGAGCGTCGGTTCAGTACTTC. This encodes CASSYSAGTGASVQYF.

The chain has TRBV19 and TRBJ1-1; TRBD1 aligns across 10 bases. Germline V gene lookup returns CDR1 LNHDA and CDR2 SQIVND (reference sequence). The CDR3 sequence is 14 residues long. Germline trimming cut 6 bases from V and 6 bases from J; bases unmatched to any gene: 7. CDR3 residues: CASRPRDRGAEAFF. Written as DNA, the CDR3 is TGTGCCAGTAGGCCTCGGGACAGGGGCGCTGAAGCTTTCTTT. The full variable domain, completed using reference TRBV19 and TRBJ1-1, is DGGITQSPKYLFRKEGQNVTLSCEQNLNHDAMYWYRQDPGQGLRLIYYSQIVNDFQKGDIAEGYSVSREKKESFPLTVTSAQKNPTAFYLCASRPRDRGAEAFFGQGTRLTVV.

This sequence joins TRBV18 and TRBJ1-1; TRBD1 is a possible D gene (5 bases). V gave up 3 bases and J gave up 1 base, with 9 bases separating them. This CDR3 spans 14 amino acids. CDR1 is KGHSH, CDR2 LQKENI, per germline. In DNA form, the CDR3 reads TGTGCCAGCTCACCCTGGACATCGAACACTGAAGCTTTCTTT. Protein: CASSPWTSNTEAFF. The full variable domain, with the rest looked up from reference TRBV18 and TRBJ1-1, is NAGVMQNPRHLVRRRGQEARLRCSPMKGHSHVYWYRQLPEEGLKFMVYLQKENIIDESGMPKERFSAEFPKEGPSILRIQQVVRGDSAAYFCASSPWTSNTEAFFGQGTRLTVV.

The chain recombines TRBV6-1 with TRBJ1-2, with TRBD1 as a possible D gene (5 bases). This CDR3 is built from 13 residues. Germline CDR1 is MNHNS and CDR2 is SASEGT. The V gene lost 8 bases and the J gene lost 4 bases, with 14 bases spanning the gap. The CDR3 sequence: CASQPQGGYGYTF. CDR3 DNA: TGTGCCAGCCAGCCGCAGGGTGGCTATGGCTACACCTTC.

The J gene is TRBJ1-3, the V gene TRBV2, with 12 bases lining up with TRBD1. Losses at the gene ends were 6 bases for V and 4 bases for J; bases not matched to a gene: 4. Germline CDR1 is SNHLY and CDR2 is FYNNEI. There are 15 residues in the CDR3. The CDR3 sequence is CASRGQGAQGNTIYF. As DNA, the CDR3 is TGTGCCAGCAGGGGACAGGGGGCGCAAGGAAACACCATATATTTT.

CDR3 nucleotides: TGCGCCAGCAGTCCCTTCGAGGACACTGAAGCTTTCTTT. Its translation is CASSPFEDTEAFF. The chain joins TRBV5-1 to TRBJ1-1; D is ambiguous. The germline gives CDR1 SGHRS, CDR2 YFSETQ. V was pared by 5 bases and J by 3 bases, with 11 bases between. This CDR3 comprises 13 residues.

The chain carries TRBV7-6 and TRBJ1-4; D is possibly TRBD1 (5 bases). V was shortened by 8 bases and J by 5 bases, with 15 bases between the two germline ends. The CDR3 sequence is 14 residues long. Germline V gene sequence: CDR1 SGHVS, CDR2 FNYEAQ. The CDR3 DNA sequence: TGTGCCAGCTCAAGGCGGGGGGAAAATGAAAAACTGTTTTTT. Amino acids: CASSRRGENEKLFF.

In this sample, this clone turned up many times. The chain combines TRBV6-1 with TRBJ1-5, with 7 bases lining up with TRBD1. Germline trimming cut 1 base from V and 6 bases from J; bases unmatched to any gene: 0. The CDR3 has 13 amino acids. The germline gives CDR1 MNHNS, CDR2 SASEGT. The CDR3 DNA reads as TGTGCCAGCAGTGAAGACAGGGGTCAGCCCCAGCATTTT. Its translation is CASSEDRGQPQHF.